This is a list of T cell receptor beta chains from one sample in a study of T cell responses to AZD1222 COVID-19 vaccine. Data came from immunoSEQ multiplex PCR; TCRdb stores just in-frame clones and leaves some out. Here the sample spans 150,000 or so clones, 88% being singletons. Sequences were derived from peripheral blood, sampled on day 0 of MenACWY control vaccination. Every receptor here comes from an adult in good health. The CDR3 runs from the conserved cysteine through the conserved F or W. Each record gives: CDR3 protein, V gene, CDR3 length, J gene.

CASSPGPNTEAFF	TRBV19	13	TRBJ1-1
CATGQGALDEQYF	TRBV24-1	13	TRBJ2-7
CASSPGDGRLNQPQHF	TRBV18	16	TRBJ1-5
CASSKGQGAFYEQYF	TRBV7-7	15	TRBJ2-7
CASSRQVDTEAFF	TRBV11-1	13	TRBJ1-1
CAISEFTGQGNEQYF	TRBV10-3	15	TRBJ2-7
CASSQGDLSRAGEQFF	TRBV4-3	16	TRBJ2-1
CASSLSPSGGTEAFF	TRBV7-3	15	TRBJ1-1
CASSPPSSSYEQYF	TRBV6-5	14	TRBJ2-7
CASSPQVSYEQYF	TRBV18	13	TRBJ2-7
CASSPLSITEAFF	TRBV7-2	13	TRBJ1-1
CASSDSGQPQHF	TRBV11-3	12	TRBJ1-5
CASTPTAVPYEQYF	TRBV28	14	TRBJ2-7
CASSRLAGENEQFF	TRBV11-3	14	TRBJ2-1
CAWSVYYEAFF	TRBV30	11	TRBJ1-1
CASSIRGRDEQPQHF	TRBV19	15	TRBJ1-5
CASSTRFHSF	TRBV2	10	TRBJ1-3
CASSLGRQGSRGYTF	TRBV7-2	15	TRBJ1-2
CASSQEAGLNTEAFF	TRBV4-3	15	TRBJ1-1
CASSLGRGLGNTIYF	TRBV5-4	15	TRBJ1-3
CASSLGAVYNEQFF	TRBV11-2	14	TRBJ2-1
CASSWAGQSPEAFF	TRBV7-9	14	TRBJ1-1
CASSPPSTYEQYF	TRBV18	13	TRBJ2-7
CASSIRGSSYTF	TRBV19	12	TRBJ1-2
CASSLRGDEQFF	TRBV27	12	TRBJ2-1
CATSRDRGQETQYF	TRBV15	14	TRBJ2-5
CASSVGQRNSPLHF	TRBV5-8	14	TRBJ1-6
CATSRDPQGVTEAFF	TRBV15	15	TRBJ1-1
CAISDSGVRADTQYF	TRBV10-3	15	TRBJ2-3
CASSRRGHLSSYEQYF	TRBV7-9	16	TRBJ2-7
CASSLGGFSGNTIYF	TRBV7-2	15	TRBJ1-3
CASSEALRGKAGVSSGANVLTF	TRBV2	22	TRBJ2-6
CASSNSPLHF	TRBV2	10	TRBJ1-6
CASTRAGGGLNTEAFF	TRBV28	16	TRBJ1-1
CASSSRTSGIGETQYF	TRBV7-9	16	TRBJ2-5